This T cell receptor (beta chain) was sequenced during a study of blood T cell repertoires in COVID-19. Study context: The United States, Italy and Spain provided the acute and convalescent COVID-19 samples. T cells, B-cell-depleted T cells, or PBMCs supplied cDNA or gDNA.

Germline CDR1 and CDR2: SGHVS and FQNEAQ. This CDR3 spans 14 amino acids. The V gene end was trimmed by 5 bases and the J gene end by 2 bases; junction bases not matched to a gene: 5. In the original analysis: Estimation of nucleated cell counts relied on the amplification of reference gene primers. The data were produced by immunoSEQ multiplex PCR, yet TCRdb's version contains in-frame clones alone and is incomplete. The V and J calls and the clone size are those of that table, but D and trimming were determined from the DNA. Of fewer than 130,000 clones detected, 75% to 80% appear once; the ten largest clones hold 16%.

The rearrangement links TRBV7-8 to TRBJ2-5; TRBD1 matches 7 bases. This sequence was found in a woman aged 80 or over with active or convalescent COVID-19. Input material: peripheral blood. This chain's CDR3 is CASSPRDRQETQYF. DNA for the CDR3: TGTGCCAGCAGCCCAAGGGACAGACAAGAGACCCAGTACTTC.